This TCR beta chain was captured in a study of cytomegalovirus exposure and HLA in healthy donors. Study-level points and caveats: Overall, roughly 150 TCR beta chains were annotated as cytomegalovirus-associated. The classifier reportedly diagnosed cytomegalovirus status with high specificity and sensitivity. As a later analysis showed, several of the most significant clusters appeared to be linked to common viral pathogens. Sequences of the TCR beta chain were said to predict the HLA-A and HLA-B alleles of most subjects accurately.

Researchers ran the PCR with 60 Vbeta and 13 Jbeta primers. The method was immunoSEQ multiplex PCR; TCRdb's version includes in-frame clones alone and lacks a portion of them. This sample carries around 150,000 clones, about 70% of them seen once, and the ten largest clones take about 3.9%. In this sample, this clone turned up a few times. Its antigen is not known. Trimming shortened V by 6 bases and J by 0 bases, and 17 bases separated the two germline ends. Per the germline V gene, CDR1 is SEHNR and CDR2 is FQNEAQ (reference sequence). The CDR3 sequence is 16 residues long. Specimen: PBMCs. The V call is TRBV7-9, the J call TRBJ1-1; the D is unclear. This sequence was found in a man between 18 and 29 years old in good health and CMV-seronegative. The CDR3 loop is CASSRSGQFLNTEAFF. DNA of the CDR3: TGTGCCAGCAGTCGTAGCGGGCAGTTCCTGAACACTGAAGCTTTCTTT.